In its sample, the clone carrying this T cell receptor beta chain was seen many times. Its antigen is unknown. The CDR3 loop spans 13 amino acids. Trimming cost V 7 bases and J 2 bases, with 12 bases left between them. Germline CDR1 reads MDHEN; CDR2 reads SYDVKM. This sample is part of a study of regulatory T cells in long-lasting Graves disease. General study points: Among the persistent patients, 2,500 to 3,000 public clonotypes were shared, more than the 966 shared among new patients.

Time point defined: newly diagnosed GD, antithyroid drugs for less than 3 months. From RNA extracted from PBMCs, the TCR library was made. Construction of the TCR beta libraries employed iRepertoire HTBI primers in conjunction with Arm-PCR of CDR3 regions. TCRdb called the multiplex PCR reads again in MiXCR, with one record for every CDR3 protein. Altogether 620,000 or so distinct CDR3 sequences are present, less than 20% being singletons, with the ten largest covering approximately 20%. The data also belong to a second study, concerning T cells in Graves' hyperthyroidism and ophthalmopathy. That study reports: Patients aged 18 to 65 had newly diagnosed hyperthyroidism lasting under 2 months. Orbital computed tomography and thyroid ultrasound, together with serum TRAb and thyroxine and clinical symptoms, were used for diagnoses. Most thyroid clonotypes expanded above 0.001 appeared in blood too.

The source is a young woman with Graves disease. Sample: peripheral blood mononuclear cells (PBMCs), taken at new diagnosis, from a patient treated with antithyroid drugs. The chain has TRBV28 and TRBJ2-7; D unclear. The CDR3 sequence: CASIPPGAYEQYF. In DNA, the CDR3 is TGTGCCAGCATCCCGCCAGGAGCCTACGAGCAGTACTTC.